This T cell receptor beta chain was recorded in a study of CD8 T cells in Susac syndrome. Study-level findings and limits: The authors acknowledged that their TCR sequencing and HLA analysis involved a relatively small number of individuals.

High-throughput TCR beta sequencing covered peripheral CD8+ and CD4+ T cells. Negative isolation yielded the CD8+ and CD4+ T cells, while FACS enriched the TEMRA cells. Trimming pared 9 bases from V and 3 bases from J, leaving 14 bases between. Germline V lookup: CDR1 SNHLY, CDR2 FYNNEI. CDR3 length: 13 residues. Turning to this clonotype: Its target is unknown.

Random hexamers were used to reverse transcribe the RNA input (roughly 0.5 to 1 ug). immunoSEQ multiplex PCR amplified TCR beta CDR3 across 54 Vbeta, 13 Jbeta. Each CDR3 protein is one row after TCRdb ran MiXCR on the immunoSEQ multiplex PCR reads. The table shows approximately 120,000 distinct CDR3 sequences, with around 94% occurring only once. The chain is built from TRBV2 and TRBJ2-5; perhaps TRBD2 as D (6 bases). Sequencing was carried out using CD4+ T cells from PBMCs. This TCR was sampled from a human donor in good health. CDR3 in amino acids: CARRLTGEETQYF. CDR3 nucleotides: TGTGCCAGGCGTCTAACGGGGGAAGAGACCCAGTACTTC. The whole variable domain, remainder taken from reference TRBV2 and TRBJ2-5, is EPEVTQTPSHQVTQMGQEVILRCVPISNHLYFYWYRQILGQKVEFLVSFYNNEISEKSEIFDDQFSVERPDGSNFTLKIRSTKLEDSAMYFCARRLTGEETQYFGPGTRLLVL.